Listed here are 32 T cell receptor beta chains from one sample, sequenced in a study of blood T cell repertoires in COVID-19. Method: immunoSEQ multiplex PCR; TCRdb's copy keeps in-frame clones and lacks some. The table shows around 270,000 clones, with roughly 88% occurring only once. The specimen sequenced was peripheral blood. These receptors all stem from a human donor with COVID-19, enrolled during active disease. The donor label of this sample is uncertain.

V gene TRBV15 combines with J gene TRBJ1-2; TRBD1 might be the D (5 bases). V was clipped by 0 bases and J by 3 bases, with 17 bases between them. From germline, CDR1 is LNHNV and CDR2 YYDKDF (reference sequence). This CDR3 comprises 17 residues. The DNA for the CDR3 is TGTGCCACCAGCAGAGACTATGGACAAGGGAGGGACTATGGCTACACCTTC. Amino acids: CATSRDYGQGRDYGYTF.

In its sample, this clone was seen a few times. This chain joins TRBV6-2 or TRBV6-3 and TRBJ1-2, with D possibly TRBD1 on 5 matching bases. The germline V and J ends were trimmed by 0 bases and 7 bases, with 21 bases remaining between them. CDR1 MNHEY and CDR2 SVGEGT come from the germline V gene. The CDR3 has 17 residues. CDR3 in DNA: TGTGCCAGCAGTTACTCGGGACTTGGGACGGGGATGAGTGGCTACACCTTC. This encodes CASSYSGLGTGMSGYTF.

Here the CDR3 DNA reads TGTGCCTGGAGTATACAGGGGACAGATACGCAGTATTTT. It specifies CAWSIQGTDTQYF. This rearrangement joins TRBV30 to TRBJ2-3; TRBD1 aligns across 7 bases. Germline values: CDR1 GTSNPN, CDR2 SVGIG (reference sequence). This CDR3 is 13 amino acids long. Losses at the gene ends were 2 bases for V and 3 bases for J; bases not matched to a gene: 2. Full variable domain (missing parts from reference TRBV30 and TRBJ2-3): SQTIHQWPATLVQPVGSPLSLECTVEGTSNPNLYWYRQAAGRGLQLLFYSVGIGQISSEVPQNLSASRPQDRQFILSSKKLLLSDSGFYLCAWSIQGTDTQYFGPGTRLTVL.

The V gene is TRBV5-4, the J gene TRBJ2-5, with TRBD1 identical over 8 bases. The germline CDR1 and CDR2 sequences are SGHNT and YYREEE (reference sequence). The CDR3 has 14 amino acids. V was pared by 4 bases and J by 1 base, with 3 bases of the junction left unmatched. The CDR3: CASSVTGAQETQYF. CDR3 DNA: TGTGCCAGCAGCGTGACAGGGGCCCAAGAGACCCAGTACTTC. Supplemented by reference TRBV5-4 and TRBJ2-5, the full variable domain reads ETGVTQSPTHLIKTRGQQVTLRCSSQSGHNTVSWYQQALGQGPQFIFQYYREEENGRGNFPPRFSGLQFPNYSSELNVNALELDDSALYLCASSVTGAQETQYFGPGTRLLVL.

The CDR3 loop reads CATRTDTNTEAFF. The CDR3 nucleotides are TGTGCCACCCGGACAGATACTAACACTGAAGCTTTCTTT. The chain carries TRBV6-6 and TRBJ1-1; TRBD1 might be the D (6 bases). The V end lost 10 bases, the J end lost 2 bases, and 14 bases lay between the germline ends. CDR1 and CDR2 from the germline V gene are MNHNY and SVGAGI (reference sequence). The CDR3 runs 13 residues.

The chain couples TRBV6-5 to TRBJ1-2; weak D call: TRBD1 (6 bases). CDR3 length: 16 residues. V lost 1 base to trimming and J lost 8 bases, with 20 bases between them. CDR1 is MNHEY and CDR2 is SVGAGI in the germline V gene. The CDR3 DNA follows: TGTGCCAGCAGTTACTACACCTCCGGGACATTGTGGGGCTACACCTTC. This codes for CASSYYTSGTLWGYTF.

CDR3 sequence reads: CASRHSAPGETQYF. CDR3 sequence (DNA): TGTGCCAGTAGACACTCGGCCCCCGGGGAGACCCAGTACTTC. The chain combines TRBV19 with TRBJ2-5; D is unresolved. Per the germline V gene, CDR1 is LNHDA and CDR2 is SQIVND (reference sequence). V lost 6 bases and J 5 bases, leaving 16 bases between the germline ends. The CDR3 contains 14 residues.

The rearrangement joins TRBV18 to TRBJ2-2; 7 positions match TRBD2. Germline CDR1 and CDR2: KGHSH and LQKENI. V gave up 3 bases and J gave up 6 bases; unmatched junction bases: 7. The CDR3 contains 15 residues. CDR3 nucleotide sequence: TGTGCCAGCTCACCTTCTAGCGGTGACGCCGGGGAGCTGTTTTTT. As protein: CASSPSSGDAGELFF.

The CDR3 loop reads CASTGQGYNEQFF. In DNA form, the CDR3 reads TGTGCCAGCACCGGACAGGGCTACAATGAGCAGTTCTTC. The V gene is TRBV6-1, the J gene TRBJ2-1, with 8 positions matching TRBD1. Germline V gene lookup returns CDR1 MNHNS and CDR2 SASEGT. J gave up 3 bases and V 7 bases, and 2 bases lay outside the gene matches. This CDR3 is built from 13 residues.

The gene calls are TRBV24-1 and TRBJ1-2; maybe TRBD1 (5 bases). This CDR3 comprises 17 residues. The germline V and J ends were trimmed by 3 bases and 3 bases, with 19 bases remaining between them. The germline V gene encodes CDR1 KGHDR and CDR2 SFDVKD. The CDR3 nucleotides are TGTGCCACCAGTGATCGGTCGATCCTCGGGGGGGACTATGGCTACACCTTC. Residues: CATSDRSILGGDYGYTF.

The V and J genes are TRBV18 and TRBJ1-2, with 11 bases that match TRBD1. The junction had 12 bases not matched to a gene; V was cut back by 6 bases and J by 6 bases. This CDR3 region has 16 residues. Germline lookup yields CDR1 KGHSH and CDR2 LQKENI. Here the CDR3 reads CASSPGQGAQHHGYTF. CDR3 bases: TGTGCCAGCTCTCCTGGACAGGGGGCGCAACACCATGGCTACACCTTC.

The chain joins TRBV27 to TRBJ1-2, with D possibly matching TRBD1 (6 bases). The length of the CDR3 is 14 residues. V was clipped by 5 bases and J by 8 bases, with 18 bases between them. Per germline, CDR1 MNHEY and CDR2 SMNVEV (reference sequence). CDR3 nucleotides: TGTGCCAGCAGTCTACAGGGCTCGTTGGGGGGCTACACCTTC. Amino acids: CASSLQGSLGGYTF.

This chain links TRBV29-1 with TRBJ2-5; no reliable D call. Germline V gene lookup returns CDR1 SQVTM and CDR2 ANQGSEA. V was pared by 4 bases and J by 0 bases, with 9 bases between. The CDR3 extends over 13 amino acids. CDR3 amino acids: CSVVFPDQETQYF. CDR3 nucleotide sequence: TGCAGCGTTGTGTTCCCAGACCAAGAGACCCAGTACTTC.

The chain uses TRBV28 and TRBJ2-2; TRBD1 agrees at 8 bases. The V and J ends lost 2 bases and 3 bases, in that order; junction bases with no gene match: 5. Germline CDR1 MDHEN, CDR2 SYDVKM. This CDR3 is 16 amino acids long. CDR3 DNA sequence: TGTGCCAGCAGTTTAGGGTACAGGGGGGACACCGGGGAGCTGTTTTTT. As protein: CASSLGYRGDTGELFF.

The chain recombines TRBV6-6 with TRBJ1-6; 11 bases are shared with TRBD1. V gave up 6 bases and J gave up 9 bases; unmatched junction bases: 7. CDR3 size: 15 residues. The germline V gene has CDR1 MNHNY and CDR2 SVGAGI (reference sequence). Here the CDR3 reads CASRLSGTGGSPLHF. In nucleotides, the CDR3 is TGTGCCAGCAGACTCTCGGGGACAGGGGGTTCACCCCTCCACTTT.

This sequence joins TRBV9 and TRBJ2-5; TRBD1 agrees at 7 bases. Losses at the gene ends were 3 bases for V and 3 bases for J; bases not matched to a gene: 8. The CDR3 totals 15 residues. CDR1 is SGDLS and CDR2 is YYNGEE in the germline V gene. CDR3 coding DNA: TGTGCCAGCAGCGCCCGACAGGGAAGGGAAGAGACCCAGTACTTC. Encoded protein: CASSARQGREETQYF.

J is TRBJ1-5 and V is TRBV12-3 or TRBV12-4; TRBD1 matches at 7 bases. This CDR3 comprises 13 residues. Losses at the gene ends were 6 bases for V and 6 bases for J; bases not matched to a gene: 5. The CDR3 coding sequence is TGTGCCAGCAGCCTAGACAGGGTTCAGCCCCAGCATTTT. Protein: CASSLDRVQPQHF.

This clone was recorded a few times. This chain connects TRBV7-6 to TRBJ1-5; TRBD1 aligns across 7 bases. V was pared by 2 bases and J by 5 bases, with 18 bases of the junction left unmatched. This CDR3 has 19 residues. Germline values: CDR1 SGHVS, CDR2 FNYEAQ. The CDR3 loop reads CASSLIMEVDRETYQPQHF. CDR3 DNA sequence: TGTGCCAGCAGCTTAATAATGGAGGTAGACAGGGAGACGTATCAGCCCCAGCATTTT. Combining the CDR3 with reference TRBV7-6 and TRBJ1-5 gives the whole variable domain GAGVSQSPRYKVTKRGQDVALRCDPISGHVSLYWYRQALGQGPEFLTYFNYEAQQDKSGLPNDRFSAERPEGSISTLTIQRTEQRDSAMYRCASSLIMEVDRETYQPQHFGDGTRLSIL.

The rearrangement links TRBV15 to TRBJ1-2; TRBD1 aligns across 7 bases. The CDR3 runs to 12 residues. The V gene end was trimmed by 5 bases and the J gene end by 8 bases; junction bases not matched to a gene: 5. Germline V gene data show CDR1 as LNHNV and CDR2 as YYDKDF (reference sequence). The CDR3 loop reads CATSPGTDGYTF. For the CDR3, the DNA is TGTGCCACCAGCCCCGGGACAGACGGCTACACCTTC.

The rearrangement links TRBV7-2 to TRBJ1-2; D remains ambiguous. Germline V lookup: CDR1 SGHTA, CDR2 FQGNSA. V dropped 5 bases and J dropped 6 bases, with 13 bases sitting between them. This CDR3 region has 13 residues. This CDR3 reads CASSQTEYHGYTF. The CDR3 nucleotides read TGTGCCAGCAGCCAAACAGAGTACCATGGCTACACCTTC.

The chain combines TRBV2 with TRBJ1-3; TRBD1 is a possible D gene (6 bases). Germline loops: CDR1 SNHLY, CDR2 FYNNEI. Trimming removed 2 bases from V and 8 bases from J, with 16 bases in between. This CDR3 comprises 15 residues. The CDR3 here is CASSELGRGLDTIYF. The CDR3 DNA is TGTGCCAGCAGTGAACTTGGCAGGGGCCTGGACACCATATATTTT.

J is TRBJ1-5 and V is TRBV11-2; a possible D gene is TRBD1 (5 bases). The CDR3 contains 14 residues. Trimming removed 1 base from V and 7 bases from J, with 11 bases in between. The germline CDR1 and CDR2 sequences are SGHAT and FQNNGV. CDR3 sequence reads: CASSLGTGQQPQHF. CDR3 DNA: TGTGCCAGCAGCTTAGGTACAGGACAACAGCCCCAGCATTTT. Combining the CDR3 with reference TRBV11-2 and TRBJ1-5 gives the whole variable domain EAGVAQSPRYKIIEKRQSVAFWCNPISGHATLYWYQQILGQGPKLLIQFQNNGVVDDSQLPKDRFSAERLKGVDSTLKIQPAKLEDSAVYLCASSLGTGQQPQHFGDGTRLSIL.

The rearrangement joins TRBV7-2 to TRBJ2-1; 10 bases line up with TRBD2. J was trimmed by 4 bases and V by 3 bases; bases with no gene match: 9. The germline V gene encodes CDR1 SGHTA and CDR2 FQGNSA. There are 17 residues in the CDR3. The CDR3 protein is CASSLAAAGGFYNEQFF. CDR3 nucleotide sequence: TGTGCCAGCAGCTTGGCAGCAGCGGGAGGGTTTTACAATGAGCAGTTCTTC.

This sequence joins TRBV7-9 and TRBJ1-2; D gene uncertain. The CDR3 has 16 residues. Deletions cut 3 bases from V and 5 bases from J, with 19 bases between. Germline V gene data show CDR1 as SEHNR and CDR2 as FQNEAQ (reference sequence). CDR3 DNA sequence: TGTGCCAGCAGCTTCCCCGACATCAAGGTGAAATATGGCTACACCTTC. This codes for CASSFPDIKVKYGYTF.

CDR3 residues: CASNPSGRQETQYF. In DNA form, the CDR3 reads TGCGCCAGCAATCCGTCGGGAAGGCAAGAGACCCAGTACTTC. This chain uses TRBV5-1 with TRBJ2-5; maybe TRBD2 (5 bases). The V end was cut by 6 bases, the J end by 2 bases, with 14 bases between. Germline assignment: CDR1 SGHRS and CDR2 YFSETQ. This CDR3 contains 14 residues.

The V and J genes are TRBV28 and TRBJ1-3; the match to TRBD1 covers 8 bases. CDR1 is MDHEN and CDR2 is SYDVKM in the germline V gene. The V and J ends lost 3 bases and 0 bases, in that order; junction bases with no gene match: 7. This CDR3 spans 17 amino acids. CDR3 amino acids: CASSFRPGGFSGNTIYF. The CDR3 DNA is TGTGCCAGCAGTTTCCGGCCAGGGGGCTTCTCTGGAAACACCATATATTTT.

The gene calls are TRBV2 and TRBJ1-5; the match to TRBD1 covers 7 bases. The CDR3 runs to 13 residues. With V trimmed by 7 bases and J by 8 bases, 8 bases remained unmatched. Germline CDR1 SNHLY, CDR2 FYNNEI. The CDR3 sequence: CASTVQGFEPQHF. CDR3 nucleotide sequence: TGTGCCAGCACTGTACAGGGGTTTGAGCCCCAGCATTTT. Full variable domain (outside the CDR3, taken from reference TRBV2 and TRBJ1-5): EPEVTQTPSHQVTQMGQEVILRCVPISNHLYFYWYRQILGQKVEFLVSFYNNEISEKSEIFDDQFSVERPDGSNFTLKIRSTKLEDSAMYFCASTVQGFEPQHFGDGTRLSIL.

CDR3 DNA sequence: TGTGCTAGTGCCCGGGACAGGCGGTGGACTGAAGCTTTCTTT. Amino acids: CASARDRRWTEAFF. J is TRBJ1-1 and V is TRBV12-5; 8 nucleotides match TRBD1. The CDR3 sequence is 14 residues long. Germline lookup yields CDR1 LGHNT and CDR2 FRNRAP. V trimming: 7 bases; J trimming: 5 bases; junction bases outside the gene matches: 9. Full variable domain (missing parts from reference TRBV12-5 and TRBJ1-1): DARVTQTPRHKVTEMGQEVTMRCQPILGHNTVFWYRQTMMQGLELLAYFRNRAPLDDSGMPKDRFSAEMPDATLATLKIQPSEPRDSAVYFCASARDRRWTEAFFGQGTRLTVV.

The CDR3 is CASRAWGEGADTQYF. For the CDR3, the DNA is TGTGCCAGCAGGGCCTGGGGGGAGGGAGCAGATACGCAGTATTTT. The V gene is TRBV28, the J gene TRBJ2-3; the match to TRBD2 covers 7 bases. Germline V CDR1 and CDR2: MDHEN, SYDVKM. The CDR3 contains 15 residues. The V gene end was trimmed by 6 bases and the J gene end by 4 bases; junction bases not matched to a gene: 10.

This clone was seen more than once but under ten times. The rearrangement uses TRBV11-2 and TRBJ1-3, with D possibly TRBD1 on 6 matching bases. Trimming stripped 2 bases from V and 0 bases from J, with 14 bases between. Germline V gene data show CDR1 as SGHAT and CDR2 as FQNNGV. The CDR3 is made up of 17 amino acids. CDR3 loop: CASSLSTGPDSGNTIYF. The CDR3 DNA is TGTGCCAGCAGCTTATCAACAGGGCCCGACTCTGGAAACACCATATATTTT.

The rearrangement joins TRBV28 to TRBJ2-7, with 8 bases that match TRBD2. J lost 0 bases, V lost 3 bases, and 16 bases had no gene match. Germline-derived CDR1 and CDR2 are MDHEN and SYDVKM. The CDR3 totals 19 residues. The CDR3 loop is CASSFSARVASGYSYEQYF. CDR3 DNA sequence: TGTGCCAGCAGTTTCTCGGCCAGGGTGGCTAGCGGGTACTCCTACGAGCAGTACTTC.

The sample holds one count of this clone. The chain is built from TRBV2 and TRBJ2-5, with TRBD2 identical over 11 bases. The germline V gene encodes CDR1 SNHLY and CDR2 FYNNEI. The CDR3 extends over 16 amino acids. V trimming: 5 bases; J trimming: 5 bases; junction bases outside the gene matches: 10. CDR3 in DNA: TGTGCCAGCAGTCCGGGACTAGCGGCTTCAGGGGAGACCCAGTACTTC. Encoded protein: CASSPGLAASGETQYF.